The next 2 T cell receptor beta chains were all read from a single sample in a study of shared clonotypes between healthy human individuals. The data were produced by immunoSEQ multiplex PCR, yet TCRdb's version contains in-frame clones alone and is incomplete. The sample shows about 2 million clones, approximately 95% of them seen only once. Sequencing was carried out using naive CD4+ T cells sorted from blood. Described subset: CD45RA+ positively selected. The receptors shown here come from a young man in good health.

The chain employs TRBV10-3 and TRBJ1-1; no clear D gene. Germline assignment: CDR1 ENHRY and CDR2 SYGVKD. V lost 4 bases to trimming and J lost 2 bases, with 11 bases between them. The CDR3 loop spans 14 amino acids. The CDR3 DNA is TGTGCCATCAGTGGGGAGGGTGGTAACACTGAAGCTTTCTTT. This encodes CAISGEGGNTEAFF.

The gene calls are TRBV6-5 and TRBJ2-2; D possibly corresponds to TRBD1 (7 bases). Germline V CDR1 and CDR2: MNHEY, SVGAGI. The CDR3 runs to 13 residues. Trimming removed 8 bases from V and 7 bases from J, with 14 bases in between. The CDR3 nucleotides read TGTGCCAGCTGCAGGGGGGCCGGCGGGGAGCTGTTTTTT. Its translation is CASCRGAGGELFF.